What follows are 7 T cell receptor beta chains derived from one specimen sequenced in a study of T cell responses to AZD1222 COVID-19 vaccine. Produced via immunoSEQ multiplex PCR; TCRdb's table is partial and in-frame only. The repertoire holds roughly 98,000 clones, with over 85% as singletons. The source was peripheral blood, collected on day 0 of AZD1222 vaccination. The receptors shown here come from an adult in good health.

CDR3 sequence: CASSVAFPGTGGHGYTF. CDR3 nucleotide sequence: TGTGCCAGCAGCGTAGCCTTTCCCGGGACAGGGGGCCATGGCTACACCTTC. V usage is TRBV9 and J usage is TRBJ1-2, with TRBD1 matching 12 bases. Germline V gene sequence: CDR1 SGDLS, CDR2 YYNGEE. The CDR3 loop spans 17 amino acids. V was pared by 0 bases and J by 6 bases, with 9 bases of the junction left unmatched.

The J gene is TRBJ2-1, the V gene TRBV7-8, with 7 positions matching TRBD2. The CDR3 is made up of 16 amino acids. V lost 1 base, J lost 0 bases, and 3 bases stayed unmatched. Germline-derived CDR1 and CDR2 are SGHVS and FQNEAQ. The CDR3 DNA is TGTGCCAGCAGCTTAGTAGCGGGCTTCTCCTACAATGAGCAGTTCTTC. This gives the protein CASSLVAGFSYNEQFF.

This clone has only one observation. The chain joins TRBV30 to TRBJ1-4; 9 nucleotides line up with TRBD1. There are 13 residues in the CDR3. V was pared by 7 bases and J by 8 bases, with 8 bases of the junction left unmatched. Germline lookup yields CDR1 GTSNPN and CDR2 SVGIG (reference sequence). The CDR3 loop is CASYRDRDEKLFF. The CDR3 nucleotides are TGTGCCTCATACCGGGACAGGGACGAAAAACTGTTTTTT.

This chain uses TRBV7-8 with TRBJ2-3, with 15 bases aligning to TRBD2. V trimming: 4 bases; J trimming: 3 bases; junction bases outside the gene matches: 8. Germline-derived CDR1 and CDR2 are SGHVS and FQNEAQ. The CDR3 length is 18 residues. CDR3 nucleotide sequence: TGTGCCAGCAGCTCTAGGACTAGCGGGAGGGCCCAGACAGATACGCAGTATTTT. Protein product: CASSSRTSGRAQTDTQYF.

The chain uses TRBV4-2 and TRBJ1-6; D perhaps matches TRBD1 (6 bases). The CDR3 length is 16 residues. The V and J ends lost 1 base and 6 bases respectively, with 13 bases between them. The germline V gene encodes CDR1 LGHNA and CDR2 YNFKEQ. The DNA of the CDR3 is TGTGCCAGCAGCCAAGGGCAGGGGCAGGGTAATTCACCCCTCCACTTT. Encoded protein: CASSQGQGQGNSPLHF.

The chain couples TRBV28 to TRBJ2-3; D remains unclear. The germline CDR1 and CDR2 sequences are MDHEN and SYDVKM. CDR3 length equals 15 residues. V gave up 5 bases and J gave up 6 bases, with 18 bases separating them. The CDR3 nucleotides are TGTGCCAGCAGTCCCGCCGTGGTCATGGCCGATACGCAGTATTTT. It is translated as CASSPAVVMADTQYF. The full variable domain, in which reference TRBV28 and TRBJ2-3 provide the parts outside the CDR3, is DVKVTQSSRYLVKRTGEKVFLECVQDMDHENMFWYRQDPGLGLRLIYFSYDVKMKEKGDIPEGYSVSREKKERFSLILESASTNQTSMYLCASSPAVVMADTQYFGPGTRLTVL.

The gene calls are TRBV18 and TRBJ2-3; no firm D call. The CDR3 has 12 amino acids. The germline V gene has CDR1 KGHSH and CDR2 LQKENI. V lost 3 bases to trimming and J lost 6 bases, with 7 bases between them. The CDR3 loop is CASSPVEDTQYF. The CDR3, as DNA: TGTGCCAGCTCACCCGTGGAGGATACGCAGTATTTT.